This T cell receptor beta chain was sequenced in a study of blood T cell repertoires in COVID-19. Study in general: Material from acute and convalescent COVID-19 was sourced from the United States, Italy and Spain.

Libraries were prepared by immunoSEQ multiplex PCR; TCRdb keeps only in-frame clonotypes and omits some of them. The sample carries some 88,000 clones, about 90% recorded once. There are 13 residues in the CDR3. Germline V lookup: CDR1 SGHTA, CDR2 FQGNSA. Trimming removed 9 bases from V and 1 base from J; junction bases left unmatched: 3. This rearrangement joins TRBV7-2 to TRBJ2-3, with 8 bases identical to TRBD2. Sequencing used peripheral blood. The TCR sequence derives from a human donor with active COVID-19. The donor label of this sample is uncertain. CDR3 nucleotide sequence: TGTGCCAGTTTAGCGGGACGCACAGATACGCAGTATTTT. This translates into CASLAGRTDTQYF.